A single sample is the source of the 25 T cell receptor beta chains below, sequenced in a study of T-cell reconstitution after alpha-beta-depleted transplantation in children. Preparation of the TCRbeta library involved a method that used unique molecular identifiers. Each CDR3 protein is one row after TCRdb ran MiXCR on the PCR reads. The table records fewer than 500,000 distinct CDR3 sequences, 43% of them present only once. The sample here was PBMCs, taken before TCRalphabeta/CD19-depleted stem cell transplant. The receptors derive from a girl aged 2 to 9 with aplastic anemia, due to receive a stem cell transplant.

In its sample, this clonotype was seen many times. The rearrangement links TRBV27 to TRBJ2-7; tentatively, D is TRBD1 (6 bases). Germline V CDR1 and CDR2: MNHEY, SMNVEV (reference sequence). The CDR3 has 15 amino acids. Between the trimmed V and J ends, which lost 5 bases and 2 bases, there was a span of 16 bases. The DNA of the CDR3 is TGTGCCAGCAGTCCCCAAGCCCGGACAGCCTACGAGCAGTACTTC. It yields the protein CASSPQARTAYEQYF.

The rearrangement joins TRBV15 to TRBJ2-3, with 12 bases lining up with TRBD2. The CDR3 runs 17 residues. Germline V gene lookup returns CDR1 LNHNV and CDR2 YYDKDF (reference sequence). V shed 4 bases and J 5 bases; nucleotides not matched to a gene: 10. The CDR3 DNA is TGTGCCACCAGCACACAGAGGAGACTAGCGGGAGAAGATACGCAGTATTTT. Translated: CATSTQRRLAGEDTQYF.

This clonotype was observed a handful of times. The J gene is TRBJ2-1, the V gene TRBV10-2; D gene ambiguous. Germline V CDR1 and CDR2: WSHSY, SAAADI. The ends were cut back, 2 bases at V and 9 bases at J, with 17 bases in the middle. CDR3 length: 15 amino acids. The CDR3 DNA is TGCGCCAGCAGTGAGGGTCTACCTTGGAGTGGTGAGCAGTTCTTC. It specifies CASSEGLPWSGEQFF.

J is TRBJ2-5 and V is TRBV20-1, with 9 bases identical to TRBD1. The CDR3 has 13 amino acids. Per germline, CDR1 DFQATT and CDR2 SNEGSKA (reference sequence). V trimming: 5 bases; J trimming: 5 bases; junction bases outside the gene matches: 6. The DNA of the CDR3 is TGCAGTGCTCTCGACAGGGGGGAGGAGACCCAGTACTTC. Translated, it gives CSALDRGEETQYF.

The DNA for the CDR3 is TGTGCCAGCAGCTTAAGCCCATACCTAGCGGGAGATAAAAATGAGCAGTTCTTC. It codes for CASSLSPYLAGDKNEQFF. The chain is built from TRBV7-6 and TRBJ2-1, with 10 nucleotides matching TRBD2. The CDR3 spans 18 residues. Germline CDR1 is SGHVS and CDR2 is FNYEAQ. V shed 2 bases and J 7 bases; nucleotides not matched to a gene: 14.

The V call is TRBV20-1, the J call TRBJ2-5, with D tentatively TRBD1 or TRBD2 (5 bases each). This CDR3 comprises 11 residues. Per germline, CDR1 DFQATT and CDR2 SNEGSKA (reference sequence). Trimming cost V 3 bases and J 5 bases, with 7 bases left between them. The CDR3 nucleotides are TGCAGTGCTAGGGGGGAGGAGACCCAGTACTTC. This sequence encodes CSARGEETQYF.

CDR3 residues: CASSFLPKDRSSQQYF. CDR3 bases: TGTGCCAGCAGTTTCCTTCCGAAGGACCGGAGCTCCCAGCAGTACTTC. The chain carries TRBV12-3 or TRBV12-4 and TRBJ2-7; D is unclear. The CDR3 contains 16 residues. Trimming shortened V by 3 bases and J by 8 bases, and 23 bases separated the two germline ends.

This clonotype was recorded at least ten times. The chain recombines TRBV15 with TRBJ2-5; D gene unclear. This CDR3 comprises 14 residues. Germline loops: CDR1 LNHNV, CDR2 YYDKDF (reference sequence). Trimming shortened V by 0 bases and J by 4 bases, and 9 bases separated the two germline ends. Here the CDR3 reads CATSRDYARETQYF. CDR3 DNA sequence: TGTGCCACCAGCAGAGATTACGCACGAGAGACCCAGTACTTC.

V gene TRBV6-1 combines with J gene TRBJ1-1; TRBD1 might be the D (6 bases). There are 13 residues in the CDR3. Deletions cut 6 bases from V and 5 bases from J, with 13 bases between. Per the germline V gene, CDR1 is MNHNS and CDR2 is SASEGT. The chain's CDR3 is CASSQTTGTEAFF. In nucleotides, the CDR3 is TGTGCCAGCAGCCAGACGACAGGTACTGAAGCTTTCTTT.

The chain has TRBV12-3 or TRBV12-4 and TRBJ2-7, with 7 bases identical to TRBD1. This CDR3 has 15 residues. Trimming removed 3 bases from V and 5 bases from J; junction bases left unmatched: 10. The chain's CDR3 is CASSLRQGRVHEQYF. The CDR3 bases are TGTGCCAGCAGTTTGCGACAGGGAAGAGTCCACGAGCAGTACTTC.

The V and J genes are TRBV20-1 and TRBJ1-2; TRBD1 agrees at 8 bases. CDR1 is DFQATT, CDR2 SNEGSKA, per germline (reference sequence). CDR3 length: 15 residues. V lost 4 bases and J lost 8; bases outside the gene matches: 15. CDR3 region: CSAKEMDRDLGGYTF. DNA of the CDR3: TGCAGTGCTAAAGAGATGGACAGGGACCTAGGAGGCTACACCTTC.

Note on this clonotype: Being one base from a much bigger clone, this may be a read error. The CDR3 region is CASNTAAEQFF. CDR3 bases: TGTGCCAGCAACACCGCGGCGGAGCAGTTCTTC. The chain links TRBV5-6 to TRBJ2-1; D unclear. V lost 6 bases and J 10 bases, leaving 11 bases between the germline ends. The CDR3 is 11 residues long. Germline-derived CDR1 and CDR2 are SGHDT and YYEEEE.

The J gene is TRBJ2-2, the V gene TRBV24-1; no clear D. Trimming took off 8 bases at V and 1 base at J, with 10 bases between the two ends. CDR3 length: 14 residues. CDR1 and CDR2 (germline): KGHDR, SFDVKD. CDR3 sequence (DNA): TGTGCCACCACTCACCCCCAGAACACCGGGGAGCTGTTTTTT. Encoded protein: CATTHPQNTGELFF.

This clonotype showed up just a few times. The CDR3 protein is CASSRAGRSTDTQYF. CDR3 coding DNA: TGTGCCAGCAGCCGAGCCGGCCGTAGCACAGATACGCAGTATTTT. The chain recombines TRBV11-2 with TRBJ2-3; no reliable D call. Per germline, CDR1 SGHAT and CDR2 FQNNGV. V was clipped by 5 bases and J by 0 bases, with 12 bases between them. This CDR3 is built from 15 residues.

The CDR3 loop reads CASSLYEGGEQFF. The CDR3 nucleotides read TGCGCCAGCAGCTTGTATGAGGGCGGTGAGCAGTTCTTC. This chain uses TRBV5-1 with TRBJ2-1; tentative D call: TRBD2 (5 bases). V was pared by 1 base and J by 9 bases, with 11 bases between. The CDR3 totals 13 residues. Germline loops: CDR1 SGHRS, CDR2 YFSETQ.

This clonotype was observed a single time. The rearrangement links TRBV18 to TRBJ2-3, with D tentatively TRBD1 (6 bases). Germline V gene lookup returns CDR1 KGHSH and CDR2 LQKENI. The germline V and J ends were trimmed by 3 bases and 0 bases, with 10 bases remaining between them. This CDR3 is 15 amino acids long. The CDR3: CASSPRDTSTDTQYF. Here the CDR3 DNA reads TGTGCCAGCTCACCCCGGGACACAAGCACAGATACGCAGTATTTT.

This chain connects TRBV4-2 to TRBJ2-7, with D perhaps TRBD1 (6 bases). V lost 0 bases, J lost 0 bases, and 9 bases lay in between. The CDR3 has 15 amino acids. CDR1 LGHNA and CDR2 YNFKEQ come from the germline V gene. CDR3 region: CASSQDQDSSYEQYF. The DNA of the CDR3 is TGTGCCAGCAGCCAAGATCAGGACAGCTCCTACGAGCAGTACTTC.

DNA for the CDR3: TGCGCCAGCAGCTTGCGCGGTGGCGGCCCGTCATACGAGCAGTACTTC. It encodes CASSLRGGGPSYEQYF. V usage is TRBV5-1 and J usage is TRBJ2-7; D gene ambiguous. The V end was cut by 1 base, the J end by 4 bases, with 18 bases between. Germline V gene data show CDR1 as SGHRS and CDR2 as YFSETQ. The CDR3 has 16 amino acids. The whole variable domain, remainder taken from reference TRBV5-1 and TRBJ2-7, is KAGVTQTPRYLIKTRGQQVTLSCSPISGHRSVSWYQQTPGQGLQFLFEYFSETQRNKGNFPGRFSGRQFSNSRSEMNVSTLELGDSALYLCASSLRGGGPSYEQYFGPGTRLTVT.

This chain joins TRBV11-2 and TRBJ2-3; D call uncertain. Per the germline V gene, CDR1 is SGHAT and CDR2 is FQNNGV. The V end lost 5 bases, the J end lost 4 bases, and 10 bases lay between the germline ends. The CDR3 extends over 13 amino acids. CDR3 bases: TGTGCCAGCAGCCTTTCCCACGCAGATACGCAGTATTTT. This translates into CASSLSHADTQYF.

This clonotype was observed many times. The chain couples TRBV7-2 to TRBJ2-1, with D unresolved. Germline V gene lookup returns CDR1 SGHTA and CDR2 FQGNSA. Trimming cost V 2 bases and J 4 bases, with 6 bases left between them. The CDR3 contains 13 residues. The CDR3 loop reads CASSLYPYNEQFF. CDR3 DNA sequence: TGTGCCAGCAGCTTATACCCTTACAATGAGCAGTTCTTC.

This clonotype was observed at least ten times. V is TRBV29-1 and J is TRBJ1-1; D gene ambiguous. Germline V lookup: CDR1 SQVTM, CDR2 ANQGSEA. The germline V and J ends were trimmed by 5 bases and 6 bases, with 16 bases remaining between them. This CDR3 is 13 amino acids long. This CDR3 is CSVPTGPRPEAFF. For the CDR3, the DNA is TGCAGCGTTCCCACCGGACCCAGGCCTGAAGCTTTCTTT.

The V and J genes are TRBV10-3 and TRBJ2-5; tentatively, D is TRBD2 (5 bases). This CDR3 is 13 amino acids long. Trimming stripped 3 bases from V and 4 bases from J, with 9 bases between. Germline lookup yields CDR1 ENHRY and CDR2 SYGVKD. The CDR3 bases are TGTGCCATCAGTGAATCGCTAGCAGAGACCCAGTACTTC. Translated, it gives CAISESLAETQYF.

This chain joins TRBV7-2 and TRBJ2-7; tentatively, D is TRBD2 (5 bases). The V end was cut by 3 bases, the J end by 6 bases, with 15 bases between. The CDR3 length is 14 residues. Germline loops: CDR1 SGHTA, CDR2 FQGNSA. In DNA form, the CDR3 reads TGTGCCAGCAGCTTGAACTACCCGGCGGGCGAGCAGTACTTC. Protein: CASSLNYPAGEQYF.

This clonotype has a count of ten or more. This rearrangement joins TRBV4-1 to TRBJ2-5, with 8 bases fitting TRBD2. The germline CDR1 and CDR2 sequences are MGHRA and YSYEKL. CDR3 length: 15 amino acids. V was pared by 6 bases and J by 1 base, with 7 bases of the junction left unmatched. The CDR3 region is CASRALAEGQETQYF. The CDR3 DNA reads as TGCGCCAGCAGGGCACTAGCGGAGGGCCAAGAGACCCAGTACTTC.

Here the CDR3 DNA reads TGCAGCGTTGATGGAAGATACAATGAGCAGTTCTTC. This gives the protein CSVDGRYNEQFF. The V call is TRBV29-1, the J call TRBJ2-1; no reliable D call. CDR3 length equals 12 residues. The germline V gene encodes CDR1 SQVTM and CDR2 ANQGSEA. V was pared by 3 bases and J by 4 bases, with 7 bases between.